These T cell receptor beta chains were read from a single sample in a study of T cells after yellow fever vaccination. In TCRdb, the 5' RACE reads were re-called with MiXCR into one record per CDR3 protein. The sample holds around 360,000 distinct CDR3 sequences, around a tenth seen once. The source material was PBMCs, sampled on the day of the first yellow fever vaccination. The receptors here all came from a man in his late teens or twenties who received the YFV17D yellow fever vaccine. CDR3s include the opening cysteine and the closing phenylalanine or tryptophan. The order of the fields is V gene, J gene, CDR3 protein.

TRBV5-5	TRBJ2-3	CASSLSGQGGTDTQYF
TRBV9	TRBJ2-1	CASSVGPGGVNEQFF
TRBV7-3	TRBJ2-1	CASSPGLAGMNEQFF
TRBV25-1	TRBJ2-6	CASTRGGDGANVLTF
TRBV28	TRBJ1-3	CASSSLNTIYF
TRBV11-2	TRBJ2-5	CASSLERGGETQYF
TRBV7-8	TRBJ1-5	CASSSGGRINQPQHF
TRBV20-1	TRBJ1-2	CSARDAKGYGYTF
TRBV7-9	TRBJ2-1	CASSYWPQRYNEQFF
TRBV4-2	TRBJ2-1	CASSQDLTAGGDNEQFF
TRBV20-1	TRBJ1-1	CSARGAGGIPEAFF
TRBV7-4	TRBJ2-5	CASSPGLAGVKEETQYF
TRBV6-5	TRBJ1-1	CASSYGGAGDTEAFF
TRBV20-1	TRBJ1-2	CSARPWEHYGYTF
TRBV14	TRBJ2-1	CASSQDPQGWSEQFF
TRBV7-8	TRBJ2-7	CASSLGGSSGEQYF
TRBV5-1	TRBJ2-6	CASSVLGLAGIAGANVLTF
TRBV15	TRBJ1-1	CATSSLGTVPEAFF
TRBV3-1	TRBJ1-1	CASSPEQRMNTEAFF
TRBV13	TRBJ1-2	CASTPRGMEGYTF
TRBV20-1	TRBJ2-1	CSASGSPQNNEQFF
TRBV10-3	TRBJ2-3	CAISESKAGTDTQYF
TRBV27	TRBJ2-3	CASRRLAGGDTQYF
TRBV3-1	TRBJ2-5	CASSSVAEETQYF
TRBV7-2	TRBJ1-5	CASSLLSGAGQPQHF
TRBV20-1	TRBJ2-3	CSVPTLTTDTQYF
TRBV28	TRBJ1-2	CASSSKHYGYTF
TRBV4-3	TRBJ1-5	CASSQDLGGHQPQHF
TRBV7-2	TRBJ2-5	CASSLAGQGWSETQYF
TRBV7-8	TRBJ2-1	CASRSTGVDEQFF
TRBV4-2	TRBJ2-3	CASSQAMGREGTDTQYF
TRBV6-1	TRBJ2-3	CASTLLGGSAQYF